This T cell receptor beta chain emerged from a study of T cell responses to AZD1222 COVID-19 vaccine. Overall study findings and caveats: The study sampled repertoires only after the peak T cell response. Mapped onto spike, vaccine-associated CD4 TCRs spanned it and were dominant at 160-218 and 743-854. AZD1222 recipients seropositive at baseline numbered only five to seven.

Second-dose groups at about 4 or about 12 weeks were pooled. Note on this clone: Its antigen remains unidentified.

Assay used: immunoSEQ multiplex PCR; TCRdb lists only in-frame clones, some missing. The repertoire consists of approximately 84,000 clones, with approximately 85% occurring once and the leading ten covering about 10%. CDR1 is MNHEY, CDR2 SVGAGI, per germline. The CDR3 totals 15 residues. Trimming removed 0 bases at V and 0 bases at J, with 7 bases between. The sequenced sample was peripheral blood, obtained 28 days after the second AZD1222 dose. The rearrangement links TRBV6-5 to TRBJ2-3; D is unresolved. This TCR was sampled from an adult who received the AZD1222 COVID-19 vaccine. As DNA, the CDR3 is TGTGCCAGCAGTTACTCCAGGCTGAGCACAGATACGCAGTATTTT. It codes for CASSYSRLSTDTQYF.